A single sample gave rise to the 20 T cell receptor beta chains below, sequenced in a study of T cell responses to AZD1222 COVID-19 vaccine. Using immunoSEQ multiplex PCR, the repertoire was profiled, and TCRdb retains in-frame clones only, with some absent. The sample contains about 150,000 clones, about 91% of which appear only once. This sample comprised peripheral blood, obtained on day 0 of AZD1222 vaccination. The source of these receptors is an adult in good health.

The V and J genes are TRBV7-2 and TRBJ2-5; D gene unclear. CDR3 length: 15 amino acids. Germline V CDR1 and CDR2: SGHTA, FQGNSA. The germline V and J ends were trimmed by 1 base and 2 bases, with 11 bases remaining between them. CDR3: CASSLGRGVQETQYF. CDR3 nucleotide sequence: TGTGCCAGCAGCTTAGGCAGAGGCGTTCAAGAGACCCAGTACTTC.

This chain links TRBV4-3 with TRBJ2-7; perhaps TRBD2 as D (6 bases). Germline V lookup: CDR1 LGHNA, CDR2 YSLEER. V lost 0 bases and J 5 bases, leaving 17 bases between the germline ends. This CDR3 contains 16 residues. The CDR3 DNA reads as TGCGCCAGCAGCCAAGAGTCCCTAGCGAGTGGAAACGAGCAGTACTTC. Translating it yields CASSQESLASGNEQYF.

The rearrangement joins TRBV20-1 to TRBJ1-6; tentatively, D is TRBD1 (6 bases). The CDR3 totals 17 residues. V gave up 3 bases and J gave up 8 bases, with 23 bases separating them. Germline V gene lookup returns CDR1 DFQATT and CDR2 SNEGSKA (reference sequence). The CDR3 region is CSASLPSGHRDDSPLHF. As DNA, the CDR3 is TGCAGTGCTAGTCTCCCTTCGGGTCACAGGGATGATTCACCCCTCCACTTT.

The V and J genes are TRBV29-1 and TRBJ1-3; no definite D call. This CDR3 has 12 amino acids. Trimming stripped 3 bases from V and 4 bases from J, with 7 bases between. The germline gives CDR1 SQVTM, CDR2 ANQGSEA. Here the CDR3 reads CSVELSGNTIYF. The DNA for the CDR3 is TGCAGCGTTGAGCTATCCGGAAACACCATATATTTT.

This rearrangement joins TRBV5-4 to TRBJ2-3; TRBD2 matches at 8 bases. The length of the CDR3 is 18 residues. V was pared by 5 bases and J by 3 bases, with 17 bases of the junction left unmatched. Germline assignment: CDR1 SGHNT and CDR2 YYREEE (reference sequence). For the CDR3, the DNA is TGTGCCAGCAGTATCTATAGAGGGCGGGGGGCGGATACAGATACGCAGTATTTT. It codes for CASSIYRGRGADTDTQYF.

V and J are TRBV15 and TRBJ2-1, with 11 bases aligning to TRBD2. Trimming cost V 1 base and J 9 bases; bases outside gene matches: 11. Germline V gene data show CDR1 as LNHNV and CDR2 as YYDKDF (reference sequence). The CDR3 consists of 17 residues. Here the CDR3 reads CATSRAFLTSGGGEQFF. The CDR3 DNA sequence: TGTGCCACCAGCAGAGCGTTTCTTACTAGCGGGGGTGGTGAGCAGTTCTTC.

V gene TRBV9 combines with J gene TRBJ2-2; 11 bases map to TRBD2. CDR1 SGDLS and CDR2 YYNGEE come from the germline V gene. The CDR3 is made up of 16 amino acids. Trimming took 0 bases from V and 5 from J; bases not matched to a gene: 3. In DNA form, the CDR3 reads TGTGCCAGCAGCGTAGGTCTAGCGGGGGGAACCGGGGAGCTGTTTTTT. Residues: CASSVGLAGGTGELFF.

V and J are TRBV27 and TRBJ2-7; 15 bases line up with TRBD2. The length of the CDR3 is 21 residues. The junction had 20 bases not matched to a gene; V was cut back by 6 bases and J by 2 bases. CDR1 is MNHEY and CDR2 is SMNVEV in the germline V gene (reference sequence). The CDR3 is CASSSALGLAGGALSAYEQYF. The CDR3 bases are TGTGCCAGCAGCTCCGCCCTCGGACTAGCGGGGGGGGCCTTGTCCGCCTACGAGCAGTACTTC.

The rearrangement links TRBV5-1 to TRBJ2-3; perhaps D is TRBD1 or TRBD2 (5 bases each). CDR1 and CDR2 (germline): SGHRS, YFSETQ. There are 14 residues in the CDR3. V lost 0 bases, J lost 5 bases, and 10 bases lay in between. This chain's CDR3 is CASSLAAGRDTQYF. The CDR3 DNA sequence: TGCGCCAGCAGCTTGGCGGCAGGGAGAGATACGCAGTATTTT.

The chain recombines TRBV18 with TRBJ1-2, with a tentative D call TRBD1 (5 bases). The CDR3 has 15 residues. The V gene lost 3 bases and the J gene lost 8 bases, with 19 bases spanning the gap. Germline assignment: CDR1 KGHSH and CDR2 LQKENI. CDR3 in amino acids: CASSPAFEGLRGYTF. The CDR3 DNA sequence: TGTGCCAGCTCACCGGCTTTCGAGGGGTTGAGGGGCTACACCTTC.

This rearrangement joins TRBV14 to TRBJ2-3, with D uncertain. Germline V gene sequence: CDR1 SGHDN, CDR2 FVKESK. There are 13 residues in the CDR3. The V end lost 0 bases, the J end lost 4 bases, and 5 bases lay between the germline ends. As DNA, the CDR3 is TGTGCCAGCAGCCAAGATCTGGCAGATACGCAGTATTTT. Protein: CASSQDLADTQYF.

The J gene is TRBJ2-5, the V gene TRBV20-1, with 9 bases identical to TRBD2. Germline CDR1 is DFQATT and CDR2 is SNEGSKA (reference sequence). There are 15 residues in the CDR3. Losses at the gene ends were 3 bases for V and 7 bases for J; bases not matched to a gene: 12. This CDR3 reads CSASLRTSARGTQYF. The CDR3 DNA follows: TGCAGTGCTAGTCTGAGGACTAGCGCCCGAGGGACCCAGTACTTC.

The chain recombines TRBV10-3 with TRBJ2-1; 7 positions match TRBD1. The V gene's germline CDR1 is ENHRY and CDR2 SYGVKD. V lost 2 bases and J lost 6; bases outside the gene matches: 4. The CDR3 sequence is 14 residues long. CDR3 coding DNA: TGTGCCATCAGTGAGCCTTACAGGGGCAATGAGCAGTTCTTC. Its translation is CAISEPYRGNEQFF.

The chain couples TRBV21-1 to TRBJ1-1. TRBV21-1 corresponds to a pseudogene. The CDR3 totals 16 residues. The CDR3 bases are TGTGCCAGCATCCCATGGACCAGTGACTTGAACACTGAAGCTTTCTTT. This codes for CASIPWTSDLNTEAFF.

This chain links TRBV4-2 with TRBJ2-5; D is uncertain. Trimming took off 1 base at V and 2 bases at J, with 14 bases between the two ends. Germline V gives CDR1 LGHNA, CDR2 YNFKEQ. This CDR3 region has 16 residues. CDR3 region: CASSQVSARAQETQYF. The DNA of the CDR3 is TGTGCCAGCAGCCAAGTTTCGGCTAGAGCTCAAGAGACCCAGTACTTC.

This rearrangement joins TRBV6-5 to TRBJ2-6; D unclear. This CDR3 contains 15 residues. Trimming stripped 4 bases from V and 1 base from J, with 8 bases between. CDR1 and CDR2 (germline): MNHEY, SVGAGI. CDR3 in DNA: TGTGCCAGCAGTTTACAGCCTTCTGGGGCCAACGTCCTGACTTTC. It yields the protein CASSLQPSGANVLTF.

This clone showed up just once. The genes are TRBV5-1 and TRBJ2-3; D perhaps matches TRBD1 (6 bases). The V and J ends lost 4 bases and 6 bases respectively, with 12 bases between them. This CDR3 contains 13 residues. Germline CDR1 and CDR2: SGHRS and YFSETQ. CDR3 region: CASSGQIVDTQYF. CDR3 sequence (DNA): TGCGCCAGCAGCGGACAGATTGTCGATACGCAGTATTTT.

The V call is TRBV6-5, the J call TRBJ2-3; TRBD1 is a possible D gene (6 bases). V was trimmed by 5 bases and J by 3 bases, leaving 9 bases between them. CDR1 MNHEY and CDR2 SVGAGI come from the germline V gene. The CDR3 loop spans 13 amino acids. The CDR3 reads CASSPTGTDTQYF. The CDR3 DNA reads as TGTGCCAGCAGTCCTACAGGGACAGATACGCAGTATTTT.

The chain combines TRBV29-1 with TRBJ1-4; D not resolved. CDR1 and CDR2 from the germline V gene are SQVTM and ANQGSEA. Deletions cut 7 bases from V and 7 bases from J, with 22 bases between. The CDR3 is 15 amino acids. CDR3 bases: TGCAGCGGTCAAAGCCCCGGGAATTCTGGTGAAAAACTGTTTTTT. This gives the protein CSGQSPGNSGEKLFF.

This chain links TRBV5-8 with TRBJ2-7; D gene uncertain. This CDR3 has 15 residues. The ends were cut back, 3 bases at V and 0 bases at J, with 13 bases in the middle. CDR1 and CDR2 (germline): SGHTS, YDEGEE. The CDR3 sequence: CASSSRMPLSYEQYF. The CDR3 bases are TGTGCCAGCAGCTCCCGTATGCCGCTCTCCTACGAGCAGTACTTC. Full variable domain (rest looked up from reference TRBV5-8 and TRBJ2-7): EAGVTQSPTHLIKTRGQQATLRCSPISGHTSVYWYQQALGLGLQFLLWYDEGEERNRGNFPPRFSGRQFPNYSSELNVNALELEDSALYLCASSSRMPLSYEQYFGPGTRLTVT.